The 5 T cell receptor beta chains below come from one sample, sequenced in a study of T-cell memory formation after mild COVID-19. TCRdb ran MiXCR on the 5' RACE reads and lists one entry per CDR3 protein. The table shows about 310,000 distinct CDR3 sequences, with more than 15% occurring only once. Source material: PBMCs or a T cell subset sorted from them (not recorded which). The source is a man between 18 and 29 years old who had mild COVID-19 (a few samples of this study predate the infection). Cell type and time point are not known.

CDR3 amino acids: CASSQDVRGPTEAFF. CDR3 coding DNA: TGCGCCAGCAGCCAAGATGTCAGGGGCCCCACTGAAGCTTTCTTT. V is TRBV4-3 and J is TRBJ1-1, with a weak D call TRBD1 (6 bases). This CDR3 is 15 amino acids long. V was clipped by 0 bases and J by 4 bases, with 12 bases between them. Germline V CDR1 and CDR2: LGHNA, YSLEER.

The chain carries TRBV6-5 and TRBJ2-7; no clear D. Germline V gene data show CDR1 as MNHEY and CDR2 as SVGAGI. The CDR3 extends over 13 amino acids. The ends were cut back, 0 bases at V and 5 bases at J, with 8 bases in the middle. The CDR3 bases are TGTGCCAGCAGTTACTCGATTGTCCACGAGCAGTACTTC. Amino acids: CASSYSIVHEQYF.

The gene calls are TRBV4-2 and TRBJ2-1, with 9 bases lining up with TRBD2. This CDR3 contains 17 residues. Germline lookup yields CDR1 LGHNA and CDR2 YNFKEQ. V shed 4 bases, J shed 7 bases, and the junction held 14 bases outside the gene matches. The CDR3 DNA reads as TGTGCCAGCAGCCTCCGGGTAGCGGGCGGGGGGGAAAATGAGCAGTTCTTC. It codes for CASSLRVAGGGENEQFF.

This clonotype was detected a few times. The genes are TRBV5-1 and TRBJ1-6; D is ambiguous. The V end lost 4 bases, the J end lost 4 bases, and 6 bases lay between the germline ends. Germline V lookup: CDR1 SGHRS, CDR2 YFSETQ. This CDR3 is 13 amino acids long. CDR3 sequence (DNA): TGCGCCAGCAGCGACCAGTATAATTCACCCCTCCACTTT. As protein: CASSDQYNSPLHF. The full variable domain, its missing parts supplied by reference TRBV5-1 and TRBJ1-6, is KAGVTQTPRYLIKTRGQQVTLSCSPISGHRSVSWYQQTPGQGLQFLFEYFSETQRNKGNFPGRFSGRQFSNSRSEMNVSTLELGDSALYLCASSDQYNSPLHFGNGTRLTVT.

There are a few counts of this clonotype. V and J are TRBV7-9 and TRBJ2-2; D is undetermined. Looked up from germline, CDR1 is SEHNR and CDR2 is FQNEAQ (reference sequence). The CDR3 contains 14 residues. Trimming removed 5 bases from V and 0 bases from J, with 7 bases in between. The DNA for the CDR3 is TGTGCCAGCAGCCCTCCGGCGAACACCGGGGAGCTGTTTTTT. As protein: CASSPPANTGELFF.